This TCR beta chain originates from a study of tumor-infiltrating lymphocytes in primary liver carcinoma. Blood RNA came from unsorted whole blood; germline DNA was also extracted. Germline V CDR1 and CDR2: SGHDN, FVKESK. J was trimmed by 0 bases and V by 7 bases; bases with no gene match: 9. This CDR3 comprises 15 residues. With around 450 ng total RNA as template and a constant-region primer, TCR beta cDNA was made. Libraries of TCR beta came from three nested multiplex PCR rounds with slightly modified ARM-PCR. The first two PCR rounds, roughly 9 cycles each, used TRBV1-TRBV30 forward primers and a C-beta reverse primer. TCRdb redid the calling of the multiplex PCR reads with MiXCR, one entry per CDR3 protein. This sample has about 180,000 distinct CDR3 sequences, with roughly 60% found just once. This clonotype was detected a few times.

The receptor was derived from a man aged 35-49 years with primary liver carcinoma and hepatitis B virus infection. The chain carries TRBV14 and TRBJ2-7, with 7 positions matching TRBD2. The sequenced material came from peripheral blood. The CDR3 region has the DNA TGTGCCAGCAAGGGCCAGCGGGGTCTCTCCTACGAGCAGTACTTC. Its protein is CASKGQRGLSYEQYF.